A single sample gave rise to the 18 T cell receptor beta chains below, sequenced in a study of vaccination effects on CD4 cells after COVID-19. Clones were sequenced by immunoSEQ multiplex PCR, and TCRdb holds only the in-frame ones, with some missing. In the table there are under 55,000 clones, roughly three quarters of which are singletons. For these TCRs, the target antigens are not known. Under the ViraFEST assay, PBMC were stimulated with viral peptide pools so that antigen-specific CD4+ T cells expanded. Sequencing was performed afterwards. Following 10 days of culture, CD4+ T cells were isolated. Previously uninfected by SARS-CoV-2, the vaccine recipients also showed negative nucleocapsid antibodies. The source material was CD4+ T cells from PBMCs cultured with HCoV-OC43 spike peptides, sampled before COVID-19 vaccination. Subset of the sample: HCoV-OC43 spike overlapping peptide pool stimulation. These receptor sequences come from a human donor who received a COVID-19 vaccine.

This chain uses TRBV7-8 with TRBJ2-2; D gene unclear. The CDR3 runs 14 residues. The germline V and J ends were trimmed by 7 bases and 4 bases, with 13 bases remaining between them. CDR1 SGHVS and CDR2 FQNEAQ come from the germline V gene. The CDR3 spells CASNRLLGTGELFF. DNA for the CDR3: TGTGCCAGCAACCGTCTCCTTGGCACCGGGGAGCTGTTTTTT.

The genes are TRBV18 and TRBJ2-3, with 7 bases that match TRBD2. The CDR3 totals 16 residues. Germline trimming cut 3 bases from V and 0 bases from J; bases unmatched to any gene: 6. Germline loops: CDR1 KGHSH, CDR2 LQKENI. The CDR3 reads CASSPTSAASTDTQYF. The DNA for the CDR3 is TGTGCCAGCTCACCCACTAGCGCAGCTAGCACAGATACGCAGTATTTT.

The rearrangement uses TRBV27 and TRBJ2-2, with D tentatively TRBD1 or TRBD2 (6 bases each). The V end lost 6 bases, the J end lost 5 bases, and 13 bases lay between the germline ends. The V gene's germline CDR1 is MNHEY and CDR2 SMNVEV (reference sequence). The CDR3 covers 14 residues. DNA for the CDR3: TGTGCCAGCAGGAGGGGGGAATGGACCGGGGAGCTGTTTTTT. This gives the protein CASRRGEWTGELFF.

The chain employs TRBV28 and TRBJ1-5; a possible D gene is TRBD1 (5 bases). Trimming left V 1 base short and J 2 bases short, with 9 bases between. The CDR3 extends over 15 amino acids. CDR1 and CDR2 (germline): MDHEN, SYDVKM. For the CDR3, the DNA is TGTGCCAGCAGTTTATTTTCGGGGGGCAATCAGCCCCAGCATTTT. Protein: CASSLFSGGNQPQHF.

The chain couples TRBV24-1 to TRBJ2-5; D is possibly TRBD1 (5 bases). Trimming pared 7 bases from V and 0 bases from J, leaving 5 bases between. CDR3 size: 12 residues. Germline V CDR1 and CDR2: KGHDR, SFDVKD. In DNA form, the CDR3 reads TGTGCCACCAGGGACAACCAAGAGACCCAGTACTTC. Translating it yields CATRDNQETQYF.

The chain links TRBV9 to TRBJ2-1; TRBD1 might be the D (6 bases). The CDR3 is 14 residues long. The germline gives CDR1 SGDLS, CDR2 YYNGEE. V dropped 3 bases and J dropped 9 bases, with 16 bases sitting between them. The CDR3 DNA is TGTGCCAGCAGCGCAGGGGTCCCTGCTGGTGAGCAGTTCTTC. This codes for CASSAGVPAGEQFF.

This sequence joins TRBV3-1 (or the pseudogene TRBV3-2) and TRBJ2-7; a possible D gene is TRBD2 (6 bases). CDR3 length: 14 residues. Trimming removed 5 bases from V and 6 bases from J, with 17 bases in between. Germline values: CDR1 LGHDT, CDR2 YNNKEL (reference sequence). Here the CDR3 reads CASSWSGTLSEQYV. In DNA form, the CDR3 reads TGTGCCAGCAGCTGGTCCGGGACTTTGTCCGAGCAGTACGTC.

The rearrangement joins TRBV7-2 to TRBJ2-5; TRBD2 matches 16 bases. Germline V lookup: CDR1 SGHTA, CDR2 FQGNSA. CDR3 length: 17 residues. The J segment lost 4 bases and the V segment lost 5 bases, leaving 7 bases of the junction unmatched. This CDR3 reads CASSQGLAGGRLETQYF. The CDR3 coding sequence is TGTGCCAGCAGCCAGGGACTAGCGGGGGGGAGGTTAGAGACCCAGTACTTC. Filled out from reference TRBV7-2 and TRBJ2-5, the complete variable domain reads GAGVSQSPSNKVTEKGKDVELRCDPISGHTALYWYRQSLGQGLEFLIYFQGNSAPDKSGLPSDRFSAERTGGSVSTLTIQRTQQEDSAVYLCASSQGLAGGRLETQYFGPGTRLLVL.

This clone was observed once. The CDR3 bases are TGTGCCAGCAGTTTATCAGGGGGCGAGCAGTACGTC. As protein: CASSLSGGEQYV. V and J are TRBV28 and TRBJ2-7; 7 bases map to TRBD1. The ends lost 1 base at V and 6 bases at J; junction bases unmatched: 0. The CDR3 has 12 residues. CDR1 is MDHEN and CDR2 is SYDVKM in the germline V gene.

Remarks on this clone: Other DNA sequences from this sample encode an identical CDR3 as well. V usage is TRBV7-2 and J usage is TRBJ2-1; possibly TRBD2 for D (6 bases). The germline gives CDR1 SGHTA, CDR2 FQGNSA. This CDR3 comprises 12 residues. V was clipped by 1 base and J by 10 bases, with 8 bases between them. The CDR3 spells CASSLVGGEQFF. The CDR3 nucleotides are TGTGCCAGCAGCTTAGTTGGGGGGGAGCAGTTCTTC.

The V call is TRBV10-2, the J call TRBJ1-2, with TRBD1 matching 8 bases. The CDR3 consists of 14 residues. The junction had 6 bases not matched to a gene; V was cut back by 8 bases and J by 1 base. Germline V gene lookup returns CDR1 WSHSY and CDR2 SAAADI. Written as DNA, the CDR3 is TGCGCCAGCCAGGACAGGGAGCGTAACTATGGCTACACCTTC. Its translation: CASQDRERNYGYTF.

The V and J genes are TRBV19 and TRBJ1-2; 9 nucleotides match TRBD1. The length of the CDR3 is 15 residues. Germline V gene lookup returns CDR1 LNHDA and CDR2 SQIVND (reference sequence). Trimming at V came to 2 bases and at J to 4 bases, leaving 5 bases not matched to a gene. This CDR3 reads CASSIWDREFYGYTF. The CDR3 DNA is TGTGCCAGTAGTATATGGGACAGGGAGTTCTATGGCTACACCTTC.

CDR3 sequence (DNA): TGTGCCAGCTCACCGGACGGGACCGGAGGCACAGATACGCAGTATTTT. Translation gives CASSPDGTGGTDTQYF. The gene calls are TRBV18 and TRBJ2-3; the D call may be TRBD1 or TRBD2 (5 bases each). The germline V gene has CDR1 KGHSH and CDR2 LQKENI. Trimming took off 3 bases at V and 1 base at J, with 14 bases between the two ends. The CDR3 loop spans 16 amino acids.

The chain joins TRBV6-2 or TRBV6-3 to TRBJ2-1; 12 bases line up with TRBD2. This CDR3 has 15 residues. Germline-derived CDR1 and CDR2 are MNHEY and SVGEGT. V lost 2 bases and J lost 7; bases outside the gene matches: 3. The CDR3 DNA reads as TGTGCCAGCAGTTACGAAGGACTAGCGGGGAATGAGCAGTTCTTC. The encoded protein is CASSYEGLAGNEQFF.

The chain uses TRBV15 and TRBJ2-2, with TRBD1 identical over 10 bases. V lost 4 bases and J lost 5; bases outside the gene matches: 13. Germline CDR1 reads LNHNV; CDR2 reads YYDKDF (reference sequence). This CDR3 has 18 amino acids. The CDR3 DNA reads as TGTGCCACCAGCATCCAGATAACCAGACAGGGGGCAACCGGGGAGCTGTTTTTT. This gives the protein CATSIQITRQGATGELFF.

The J gene is TRBJ2-1, the V gene TRBV5-1; 9 bases match TRBD1. The germline V gene has CDR1 SGHRS and CDR2 YFSETQ. V was pared by 4 bases and J by 9 bases, with 8 bases of the junction left unmatched. The CDR3 runs to 14 residues. In DNA form, the CDR3 reads TGCGCCAGCAGCCCACGGACAGGGGACGGTGAGCAGTTCTTC. The encoded protein is CASSPRTGDGEQFF.

The CDR3 loop reads CASSPMGPTNEKLFF. The CDR3 DNA reads TGTGCCAGCTCACCAATGGGACCAACTAATGAAAAACTGTTTTTT. The gene calls are TRBV18 and TRBJ1-4, with D possibly being TRBD1 (5 bases). Looked up from germline, CDR1 is KGHSH and CDR2 is LQKENI. With 2 bases removed from V and 0 bases from J, the gap between germline ends came to 7 bases. The CDR3 totals 15 residues.

The chain uses TRBV19 and TRBJ2-2; 11 bases agree with TRBD2. The CDR3 consists of 14 residues. With 4 bases clipped from V and 5 bases from J, the junction kept 0 bases outside the gene matches. CDR1 and CDR2 from the germline V gene are LNHDA and SQIVND (reference sequence). The CDR3 sequence is CASSTSGGTGELFF. CDR3 sequence (DNA): TGTGCCAGTAGTACTAGCGGGGGGACCGGGGAGCTGTTTTTT.